This T cell receptor (beta chain) was documented in a study of blood T cell repertoires in COVID-19. Across the study: From T cells, B-cell-depleted T cells, or PBMCs came the material, which was cDNA or gDNA.

Original handling: Amplifying reference gene primers gave estimates of nucleated cell counts. TCRdb keeps only in-frame clones here, not all; method: immunoSEQ multiplex PCR. V, J and clone size are those of that table, while D and trimming were read from the DNA. This table has 140,000 or so clones, 78% appearing once. CDR1 and CDR2 from the germline V gene are MDHEN and SYDVKM. This CDR3 has 15 residues. Trimming took 5 bases from V and 12 from J; bases not matched to a gene: 9. Sequencing used peripheral blood. The clonotype was recovered from a woman aged 60-75 years with acute or convalescent COVID-19. V and J are TRBV28 and TRBJ2-1; 14 bases fit TRBD2. The CDR3 loop reads CASSKGTSGRNWQFF. The CDR3 DNA reads as TGTGCCAGCAGTAAGGGGACTAGCGGGAGAAACTGGCAGTTCTTC. Full variable domain (remainder filled in from reference TRBV28 and TRBJ2-1): DVKVTQSSRYLVKRTGEKVFLECVQDMDHENMFWYRQDPGLGLRLIYFSYDVKMKEKGDIPEGYSVSREKKERFSLILESASTNQTSMYLCASSKGTSGRNWQFFGPGTRLTVL.